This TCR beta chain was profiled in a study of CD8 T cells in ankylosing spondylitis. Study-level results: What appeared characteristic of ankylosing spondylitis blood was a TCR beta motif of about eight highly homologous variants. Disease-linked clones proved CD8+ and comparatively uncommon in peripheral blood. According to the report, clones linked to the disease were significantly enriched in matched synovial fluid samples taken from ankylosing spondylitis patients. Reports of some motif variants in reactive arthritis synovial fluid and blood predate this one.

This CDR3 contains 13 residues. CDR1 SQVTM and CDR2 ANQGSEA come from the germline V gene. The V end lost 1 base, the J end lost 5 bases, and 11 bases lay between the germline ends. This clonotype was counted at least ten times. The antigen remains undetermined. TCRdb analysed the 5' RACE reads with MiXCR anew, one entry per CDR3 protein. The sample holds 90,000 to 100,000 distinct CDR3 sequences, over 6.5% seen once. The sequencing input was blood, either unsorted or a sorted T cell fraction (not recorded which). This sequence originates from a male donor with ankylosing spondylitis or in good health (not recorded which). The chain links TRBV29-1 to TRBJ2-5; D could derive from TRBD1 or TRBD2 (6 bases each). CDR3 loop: CSVEVRGRETQYF. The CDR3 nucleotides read TGCAGCGTTGAAGTTCGGGGGCGCGAGACCCAGTACTTC.